This T cell receptor (beta chain) was documented in a study of a mutant IDH1 vaccine in newly diagnosed glioma. About the research overall: Treated patients were around 60% male, around 38% female, mean age 40.4 years.

As for time point: baseline, week 1 (first vaccination visit). Treatment denoted: pre-vaccination baseline after standard-of-care therapy. Newly diagnosed WHO grade 3 or 4 IDH1-mutant, ATRX-lost astrocytomas were identified in the donors. CDR1 and CDR2 from the germline V gene are LNHNV and YYDKDF (reference sequence). V lost 0 bases, J lost 7 bases, and 13 bases stayed unmatched. This CDR3 region has 18 residues. Profiling relied on immunoSEQ multiplex PCR, and the TCRdb table lists in-frame clones only, not all of them. The profile shows tens of thousands of clones, 65% to 80% of them singletons. V and J are TRBV15 and TRBJ2-5, with TRBD2 matching 11 bases. This receptor was obtained from a woman between 40 and 50 years old with glioma. The material was PBMCs, obtained from a glioma patient treated with radiotherapy, temozolomide or both. CDR3 protein: CATSRDPVTSGGRGTQYF. CDR3 bases: TGTGCCACCAGCAGAGATCCCGTAACTAGCGGGGGAAGGGGGACCCAGTACTTC.